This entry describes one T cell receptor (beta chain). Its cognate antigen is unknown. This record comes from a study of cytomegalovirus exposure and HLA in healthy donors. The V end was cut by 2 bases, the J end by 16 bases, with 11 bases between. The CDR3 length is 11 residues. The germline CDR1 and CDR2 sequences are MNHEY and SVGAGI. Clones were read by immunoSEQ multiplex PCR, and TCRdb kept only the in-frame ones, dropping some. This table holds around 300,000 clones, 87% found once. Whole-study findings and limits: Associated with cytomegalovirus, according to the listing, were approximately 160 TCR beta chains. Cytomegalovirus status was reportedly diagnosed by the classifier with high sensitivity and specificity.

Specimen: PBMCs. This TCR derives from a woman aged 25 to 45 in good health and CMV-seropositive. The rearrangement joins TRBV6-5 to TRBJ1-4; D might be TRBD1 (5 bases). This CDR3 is CASSYEGIQFF. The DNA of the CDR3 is TGTGCCAGCAGTTACGAGGGGATTCAGTTTTTT.